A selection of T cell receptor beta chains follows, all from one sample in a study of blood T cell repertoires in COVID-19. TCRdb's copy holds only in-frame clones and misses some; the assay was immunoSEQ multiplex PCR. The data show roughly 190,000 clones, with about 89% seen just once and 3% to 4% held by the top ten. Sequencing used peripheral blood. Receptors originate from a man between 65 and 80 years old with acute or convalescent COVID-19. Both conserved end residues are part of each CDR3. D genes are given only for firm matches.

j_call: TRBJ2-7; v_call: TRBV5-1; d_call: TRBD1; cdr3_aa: CASSLAVTGGREQYF
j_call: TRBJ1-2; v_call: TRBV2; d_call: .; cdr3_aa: CASSDRRGWGYTF
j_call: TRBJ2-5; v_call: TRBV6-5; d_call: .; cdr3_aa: CASSYSGEETQYF
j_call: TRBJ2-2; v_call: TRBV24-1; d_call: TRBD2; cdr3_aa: CATSDQRGEYTGELFF
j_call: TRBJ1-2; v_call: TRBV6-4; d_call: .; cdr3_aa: CASSVDGYTF
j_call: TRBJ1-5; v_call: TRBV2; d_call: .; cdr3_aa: CASSGREGNQPQHF
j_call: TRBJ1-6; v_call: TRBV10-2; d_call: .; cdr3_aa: CASKGPGDSPLHF
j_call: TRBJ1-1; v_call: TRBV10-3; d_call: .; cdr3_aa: CAISYSDIYTEAFF
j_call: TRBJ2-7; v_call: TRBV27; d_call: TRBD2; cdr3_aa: CASSPLGGRPLNEQYF
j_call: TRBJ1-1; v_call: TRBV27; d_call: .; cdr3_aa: CASSFLAAVANTEAFF
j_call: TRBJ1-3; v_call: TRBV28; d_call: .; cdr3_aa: CASRGGGGNTIYF
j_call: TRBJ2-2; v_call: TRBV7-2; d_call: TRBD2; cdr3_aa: CASTSTTSGGSISGELFF
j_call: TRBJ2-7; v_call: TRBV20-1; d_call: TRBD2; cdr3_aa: CSASSGRWYEQYF
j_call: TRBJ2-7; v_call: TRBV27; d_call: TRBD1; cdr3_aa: CASSFDRVGEQYF
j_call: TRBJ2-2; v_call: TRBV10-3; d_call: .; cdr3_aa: CAIGRITNTGELFF
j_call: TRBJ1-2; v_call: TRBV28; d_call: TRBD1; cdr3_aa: CASASSGGTGRLYGYTF
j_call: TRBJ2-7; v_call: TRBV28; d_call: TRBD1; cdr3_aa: CASSYRQGVSYEQYF
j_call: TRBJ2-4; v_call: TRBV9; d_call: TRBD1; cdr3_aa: CASSAGGQGNIQYF
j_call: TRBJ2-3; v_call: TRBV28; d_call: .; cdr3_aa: CASSPGGSPTDTQYF
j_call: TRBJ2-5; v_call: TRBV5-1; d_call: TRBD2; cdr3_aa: CASSLTGTSGNQETQYF
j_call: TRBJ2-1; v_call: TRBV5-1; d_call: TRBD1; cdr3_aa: CASSQQGAPTSSYNEQFF
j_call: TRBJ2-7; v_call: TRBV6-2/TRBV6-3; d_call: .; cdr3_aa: CASSYREAYEQYF
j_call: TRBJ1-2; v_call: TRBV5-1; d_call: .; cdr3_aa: CASSLDQTTNYGYTF
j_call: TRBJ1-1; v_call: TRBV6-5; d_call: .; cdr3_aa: CASSYGAAMNTEAFF
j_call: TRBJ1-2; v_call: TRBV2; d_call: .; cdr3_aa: CASSVNHGYTF
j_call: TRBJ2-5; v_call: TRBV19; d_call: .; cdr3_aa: CASSAPGTQYF
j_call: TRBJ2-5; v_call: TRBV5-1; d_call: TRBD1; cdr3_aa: CASSSATGGAFRTGTQYF
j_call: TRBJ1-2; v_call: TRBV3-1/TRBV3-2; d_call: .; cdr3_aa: CASGPKANYGYTF
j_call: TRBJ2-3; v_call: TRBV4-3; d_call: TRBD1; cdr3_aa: CASSRMGQGATDTQYF
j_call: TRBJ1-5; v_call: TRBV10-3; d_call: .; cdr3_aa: CAIRGLADQPQHF
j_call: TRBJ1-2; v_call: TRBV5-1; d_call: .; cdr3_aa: CASSFRTSNYGYTF
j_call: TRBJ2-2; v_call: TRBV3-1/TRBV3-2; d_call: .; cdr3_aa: CASSQVGRVGELFF